The 32 T cell receptor beta chains in this list originate from one sample, sequenced in a study of CXCR3-negative and CXCR3-positive naive CD8 T cells. The TRB cDNA libraries were prepared by 5' RACE with UMI labels. TCRdb reprocessed the 5' RACE reads and stores each CDR3 protein as one record, lacking DNA. Here the sample table reports tens of thousands of distinct CDR3 sequences. The source material was memory CD8+ T cells from blood. Source of these receptors: a human donor in good health. Some clones in this sample may be carry-over from other donors' samples.

This rearrangement joins TRBV27 to TRBJ2-7; TCRdb lists TRBD1, though no DNA is available to test this call. Germline V gene sequence: CDR1 MNHEY, CDR2 SMNVEV (reference sequence). The CDR3 runs 16 residues. The CDR3 region is CASRTTEPGVSYEQYF.

This chain links TRBV20-1 with TRBJ2-7. This CDR3 is built from 16 residues. Germline lookup yields CDR1 DFQATT and CDR2 SNEGSKA (reference sequence). CDR3 protein: CSARDQLAGESYEQYF.

This CDR3 reads CASSQDQSVDTQYF. The chain joins TRBV4-3 to TRBJ2-3. Germline V gene data show CDR1 as LGHNA and CDR2 as YSLEER. This CDR3 contains 14 residues.

CDR3 protein: CATSTGDSPTDTQYF. J is TRBJ2-3 and V is TRBV15; as DNA is missing, the TRBD1 call by TCRdb cannot be tested. CDR3 length equals 15 residues. Germline V CDR1 and CDR2: LNHNV, YYDKDF (reference sequence).

The gene calls are TRBV30 and TRBJ2-5; TCRdb gives TRBD2 as the D gene, but with no DNA this cannot be confirmed. The V gene's germline CDR1 is GTSNPN and CDR2 SVGIG (reference sequence). The length of the CDR3 is 15 residues. The CDR3 spells CAWNPGTSEQETQYF.

CDR3 region: CASSTATDSETHNEQFF. The chain joins TRBV5-1 to TRBJ2-1; checking the TCRdb D call of TRBD1 is not possible without DNA. Germline-derived CDR1 and CDR2 are SGHRS and YFSETQ. The length of the CDR3 is 17 residues.

The rearrangement joins TRBV28 to TRBJ2-5; absent DNA, TCRdb's TRBD1 call cannot be checked. The CDR3 contains 17 residues. CDR1 and CDR2 from the germline V gene are MDHEN and SYDVKM. The CDR3 here is CASSFDREGANQETQYF.

The chain links TRBV15 to TRBJ1-1; checking the TCRdb D call of TRBD1 is not possible without DNA. Per the germline V gene, CDR1 is LNHNV and CDR2 is YYDKDF (reference sequence). This CDR3 has 15 amino acids. The CDR3 loop reads CATSRAGTMNTEAFF.

This chain connects TRBV7-2 to TRBJ1-4; TCRdb's assignment of TRBD1 cannot be checked, as there is no DNA. Germline V gives CDR1 SGHTA, CDR2 FQGNSA. The CDR3 consists of 15 residues. CDR3 sequence reads: CASRSQGTTNEKLFF.

The chain uses TRBV29-1 and TRBJ2-7; the TCRdb call, TRBD1, lacks DNA for checking. Germline lookup yields CDR1 SQVTM and CDR2 ANQGSEA. The CDR3 spans 13 residues. The CDR3 is CSVVLTATYEQYF.

The chain is built from TRBV4-3 and TRBJ1-1. Germline V gives CDR1 LGHNA, CDR2 YSLEER. This CDR3 has 13 residues. This chain's CDR3 is CASSPDLNTEAFF.

This sequence joins TRBV23-1 and TRBJ1-1. TRBV23-1 qualifies as an ORF whose function is uncertain. The CDR3 runs 13 residues. The chain's CDR3 is CASSQSGNTEAFF.

The chain joins TRBV27 to TRBJ2-2. Germline values: CDR1 MNHEY, CDR2 SMNVEV (reference sequence). CDR3 size: 12 residues. The CDR3 region is CASLSFGGELFF.

The genes are TRBV28 and TRBJ1-5; TCRdb indicates TRBD1, and absent DNA this call remains unverified. Germline V CDR1 and CDR2: MDHEN, SYDVKM. The CDR3 length is 17 residues. This CDR3 is CASSLLLGTGGVEPQHF. Using reference TRBV28 and TRBJ1-5 for the parts outside the CDR3, the full variable domain is DVKVTQSSRYLVKRTGEKVFLECVQDMDHENMFWYRQDPGLGLRLIYFSYDVKMKEKGDIPEGYSVSREKKERFSLILESASTNQTSMYLCASSLLLGTGGVEPQHFGDGTRLSIL.

The chain combines TRBV7-2 with TRBJ2-3; TCRdb's assignment of TRBD2 cannot be checked, as there is no DNA. Germline V gene data show CDR1 as SGHTA and CDR2 as FQGNSA. The CDR3 has 16 amino acids. The CDR3 reads CASSSPPSGARDTQYF.

This chain connects TRBV28 to TRBJ1-1. From germline, CDR1 is MDHEN and CDR2 SYDVKM. CDR3 size: 13 residues. CDR3 in amino acids: CASSLGGITEAFF.

The chain couples TRBV19 to TRBJ2-1; no DNA is available, so the TRBD1 call from TCRdb remains unchecked. CDR3 length: 14 amino acids. Germline CDR1 is LNHDA and CDR2 is SQIVND (reference sequence). This CDR3 is CASNQGPVLEEQFF.

This clonotype is deemed medium-sized by its frequency. The V and J genes are TRBV4-1 and TRBJ1-2; lacking DNA, the TRBD1 call made by TCRdb goes unchecked. CDR1 MGHRA and CDR2 YSYEKL come from the germline V gene. This CDR3 is 15 amino acids long. The chain's CDR3 is CASSQEGQGGYGYTF.

The chain's CDR3 is CASSQEGQRKTQYF. V and J are TRBV3-1 and TRBJ2-5; with no DNA, the TCRdb D assignment of TRBD1 cannot be verified. Germline CDR1 is LGHDT and CDR2 is YNNKEL (reference sequence). This CDR3 spans 14 amino acids.

The chain employs TRBV14 and TRBJ1-6; TCRdb returns TRBD1, unconfirmable since there is no DNA. The length of the CDR3 is 15 residues. Germline-derived CDR1 and CDR2 are SGHDN and FVKESK. This CDR3 is CAISPLQGPYSPLHF.

The chain uses TRBV27 and TRBJ2-3; without DNA, the TCRdb call of TRBD2 cannot be checked. Germline V CDR1 and CDR2: MNHEY, SMNVEV (reference sequence). There are 22 residues in the CDR3. The CDR3 loop is CASSPATEGLAGRSESTDTQYF.

The V call is TRBV7-9, the J call TRBJ1-4; TCRdb calls TRBD1, which cannot be checked without DNA. The CDR3 is made up of 14 amino acids. In germline, CDR1 is SEHNR, CDR2 FQNEAQ (reference sequence). The CDR3 reads CASSQGGANEKLFF.

This chain connects TRBV18 to TRBJ2-1; TCRdb picks TRBD2, but there is no DNA to check that call. CDR3 size: 14 residues. The germline V gene encodes CDR1 KGHSH and CDR2 LQKENI. CDR3 loop: CASSPPSGIGEQFF.

This chain joins TRBV20-1 and TRBJ2-1; TCRdb indicates TRBD1, and absent DNA this call remains unverified. This CDR3 contains 16 residues. Germline CDR1 reads DFQATT; CDR2 reads SNEGSKA (reference sequence). The CDR3 protein is CSSTTGHSSSYNEQFF.

This CDR3 is CASSFGEKLFF. The chain employs TRBV12-3 or TRBV12-4 and TRBJ1-4. CDR3 length: 11 amino acids.

The CDR3 is CASSLEGGRGEQYF. The chain links TRBV5-1 to TRBJ2-7; the D call from TCRdb, TRBD1, cannot be confirmed without DNA. The CDR3 covers 14 residues. Looked up from germline, CDR1 is SGHRS and CDR2 is YFSETQ.

The chain has TRBV5-6 and TRBJ2-1; checking the TCRdb D call of TRBD1 is not possible without DNA. CDR3 length equals 13 residues. Germline CDR1 and CDR2: SGHDT and YYEEEE. CDR3 protein: CASSGTGPRDRVF.

This sequence joins TRBV9 and TRBJ2-7; TCRdb gives TRBD1 as the D gene, but with no DNA this cannot be confirmed. The length of the CDR3 is 16 residues. Germline V gives CDR1 SGDLS, CDR2 YYNGEE. The CDR3 loop reads CASSVDGAGEYYEQYF.

V gene TRBV7-9 combines with J gene TRBJ2-2. This CDR3 is built from 13 residues. In germline, CDR1 is SEHNR, CDR2 FQNEAQ (reference sequence). CDR3 protein: CASSQVNTGELFF.

The chain combines TRBV7-3 with TRBJ2-2; TCRdb's D call of TRBD1 is untestable without DNA. This CDR3 spans 13 amino acids. Germline CDR1 is SGHTA and CDR2 is FQGTGA. CDR3 sequence reads: CASSLTGAGELFF.

This chain joins TRBV10-1 and TRBJ2-1. Per the germline V gene, CDR1 is WNHNN and CDR2 is SYGVQD (reference sequence). The CDR3 length is 14 residues. The CDR3 is CASSDYLSYNEQFF.

The genes are TRBV18 and TRBJ2-1. This CDR3 comprises 21 residues. CDR1 KGHSH and CDR2 LQKENI come from the germline V gene. The CDR3: CASSPPNGPRNSASNYNEQFF.